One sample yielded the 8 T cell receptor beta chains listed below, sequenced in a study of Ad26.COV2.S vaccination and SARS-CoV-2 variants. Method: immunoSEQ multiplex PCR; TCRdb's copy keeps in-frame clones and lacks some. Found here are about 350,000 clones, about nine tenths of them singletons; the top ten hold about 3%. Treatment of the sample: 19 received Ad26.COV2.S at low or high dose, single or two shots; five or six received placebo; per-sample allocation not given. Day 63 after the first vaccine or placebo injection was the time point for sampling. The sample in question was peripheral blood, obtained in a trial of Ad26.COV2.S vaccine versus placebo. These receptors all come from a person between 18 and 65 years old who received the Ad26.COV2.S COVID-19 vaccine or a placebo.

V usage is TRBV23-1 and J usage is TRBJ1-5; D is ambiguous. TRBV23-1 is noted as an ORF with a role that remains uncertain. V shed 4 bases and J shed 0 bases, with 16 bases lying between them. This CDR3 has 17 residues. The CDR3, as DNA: TGCGCCAGCAGTCCCCCAAAGGTAGATTATAGCAATCAGCCCCAGCATTTT. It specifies CASSPPKVDYSNQPQHF.

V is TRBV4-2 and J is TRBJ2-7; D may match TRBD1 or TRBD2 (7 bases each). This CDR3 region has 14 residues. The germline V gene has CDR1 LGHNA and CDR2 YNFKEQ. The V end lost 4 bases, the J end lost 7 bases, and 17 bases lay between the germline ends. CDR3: CASSPPGGAEEQYF. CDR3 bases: TGTGCCAGCAGCCCCCCAGGGGGGGCTGAGGAGCAGTACTTC.

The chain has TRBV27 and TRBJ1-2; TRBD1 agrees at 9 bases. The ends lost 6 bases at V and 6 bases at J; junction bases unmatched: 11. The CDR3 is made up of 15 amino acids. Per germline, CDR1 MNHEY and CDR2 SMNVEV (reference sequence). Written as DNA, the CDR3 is TGTGCCAGCAGCTGGGGTCCGACAGGGGGAGATGGCTACACCTTC. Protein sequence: CASSWGPTGGDGYTF.

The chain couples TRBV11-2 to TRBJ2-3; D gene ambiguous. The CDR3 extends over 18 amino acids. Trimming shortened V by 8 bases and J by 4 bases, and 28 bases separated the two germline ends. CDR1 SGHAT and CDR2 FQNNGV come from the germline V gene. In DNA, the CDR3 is TGTGCCAGCCGAAACCCGTCGGGCACCCTGAGGATCGCAGATACGCAGTATTTT. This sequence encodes CASRNPSGTLRIADTQYF.

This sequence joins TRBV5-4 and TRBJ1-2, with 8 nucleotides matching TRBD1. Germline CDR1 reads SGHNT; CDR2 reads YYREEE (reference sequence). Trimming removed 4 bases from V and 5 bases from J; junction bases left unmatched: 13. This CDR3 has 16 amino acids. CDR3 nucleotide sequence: TGTGCCAGCAGCCCCCCCTCCCCACAGGGGGGGTATGGCTACACCTTC. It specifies CASSPPSPQGGYGYTF.

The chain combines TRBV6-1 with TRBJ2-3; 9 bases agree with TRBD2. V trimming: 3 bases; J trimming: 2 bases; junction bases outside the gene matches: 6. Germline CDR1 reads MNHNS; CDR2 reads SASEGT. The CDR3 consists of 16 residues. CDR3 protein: CASSERAGGYTDTQYF. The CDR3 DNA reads TGTGCCAGCAGTGAGCGAGCGGGGGGCTACACAGATACGCAGTATTTT.

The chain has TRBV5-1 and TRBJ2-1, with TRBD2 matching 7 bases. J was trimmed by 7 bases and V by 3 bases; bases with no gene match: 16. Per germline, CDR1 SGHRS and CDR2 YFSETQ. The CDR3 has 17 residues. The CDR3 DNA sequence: TGCGCCAGCAGCTCAGCGTTTGGTAGCGGGCCCGGAAATGAGCAGTTCTTC. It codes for CASSSAFGSGPGNEQFF.

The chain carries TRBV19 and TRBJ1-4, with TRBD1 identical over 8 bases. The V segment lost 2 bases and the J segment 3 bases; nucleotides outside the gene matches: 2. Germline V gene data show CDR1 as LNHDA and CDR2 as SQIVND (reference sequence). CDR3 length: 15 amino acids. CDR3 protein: CASSIPGGPNEKLFF. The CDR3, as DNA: TGTGCCAGTAGTATACCAGGGGGCCCTAATGAAAAACTGTTTTTT.